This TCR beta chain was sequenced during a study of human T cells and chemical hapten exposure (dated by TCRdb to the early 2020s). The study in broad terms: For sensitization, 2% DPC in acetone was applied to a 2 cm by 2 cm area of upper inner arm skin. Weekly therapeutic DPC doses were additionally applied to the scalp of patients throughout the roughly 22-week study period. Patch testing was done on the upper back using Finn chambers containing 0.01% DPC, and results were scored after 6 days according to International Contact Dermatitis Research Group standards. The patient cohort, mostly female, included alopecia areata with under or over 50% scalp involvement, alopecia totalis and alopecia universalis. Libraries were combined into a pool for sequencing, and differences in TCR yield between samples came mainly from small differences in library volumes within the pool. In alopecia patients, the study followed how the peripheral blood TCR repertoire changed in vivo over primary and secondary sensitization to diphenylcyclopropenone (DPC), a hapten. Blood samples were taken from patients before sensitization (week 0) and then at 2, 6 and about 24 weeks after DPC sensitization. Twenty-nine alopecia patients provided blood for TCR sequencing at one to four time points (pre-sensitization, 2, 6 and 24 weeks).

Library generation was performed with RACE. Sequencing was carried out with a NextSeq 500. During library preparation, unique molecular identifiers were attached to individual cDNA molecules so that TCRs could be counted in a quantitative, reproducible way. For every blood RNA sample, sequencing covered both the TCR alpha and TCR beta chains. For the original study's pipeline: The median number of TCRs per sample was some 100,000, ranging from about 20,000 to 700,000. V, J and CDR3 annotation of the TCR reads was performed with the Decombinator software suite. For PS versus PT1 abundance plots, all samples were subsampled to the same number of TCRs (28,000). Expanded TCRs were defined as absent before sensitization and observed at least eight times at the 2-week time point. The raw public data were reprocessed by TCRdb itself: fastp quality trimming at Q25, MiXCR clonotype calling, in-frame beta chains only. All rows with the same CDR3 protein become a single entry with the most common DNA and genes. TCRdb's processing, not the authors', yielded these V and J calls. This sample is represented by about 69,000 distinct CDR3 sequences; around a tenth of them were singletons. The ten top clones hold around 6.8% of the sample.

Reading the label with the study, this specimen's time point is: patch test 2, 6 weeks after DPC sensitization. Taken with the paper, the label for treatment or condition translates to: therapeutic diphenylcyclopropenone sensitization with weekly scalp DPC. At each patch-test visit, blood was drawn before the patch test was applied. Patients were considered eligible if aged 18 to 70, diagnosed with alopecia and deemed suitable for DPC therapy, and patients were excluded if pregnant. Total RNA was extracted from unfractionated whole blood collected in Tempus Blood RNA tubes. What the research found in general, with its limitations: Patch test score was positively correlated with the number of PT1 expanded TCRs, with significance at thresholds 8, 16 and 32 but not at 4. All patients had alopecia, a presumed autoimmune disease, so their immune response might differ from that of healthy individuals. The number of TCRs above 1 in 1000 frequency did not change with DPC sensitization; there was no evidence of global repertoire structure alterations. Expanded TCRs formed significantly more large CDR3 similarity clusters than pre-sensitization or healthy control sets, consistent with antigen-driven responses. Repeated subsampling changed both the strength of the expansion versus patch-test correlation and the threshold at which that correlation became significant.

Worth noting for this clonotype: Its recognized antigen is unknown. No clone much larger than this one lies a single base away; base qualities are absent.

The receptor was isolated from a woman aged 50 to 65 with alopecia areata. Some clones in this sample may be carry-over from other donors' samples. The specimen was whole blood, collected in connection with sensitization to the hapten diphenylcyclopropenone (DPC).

DNA sequence: TGTGCCAGCAGCCAAGGACAACAATACAATCAGCCCCAGCATTTT. The encoded protein is CASSQGQQYNQPQHF. The rearrangement joined TRBV3-1 to TRBJ1-5, with the D gene uncertain. CDR1 and CDR2, looked up from the germline V gene (reference sequence), are LGHDT and YNNKEL. From the cysteine through the phenylalanine, the CDR3 covers 15 amino acids. Kept here is only the CDR3 DNA, which spans 45 bases and is read in frame from base 1. V loses 1 base, J loses 3 bases, and the germline ends lie 10 bases apart.